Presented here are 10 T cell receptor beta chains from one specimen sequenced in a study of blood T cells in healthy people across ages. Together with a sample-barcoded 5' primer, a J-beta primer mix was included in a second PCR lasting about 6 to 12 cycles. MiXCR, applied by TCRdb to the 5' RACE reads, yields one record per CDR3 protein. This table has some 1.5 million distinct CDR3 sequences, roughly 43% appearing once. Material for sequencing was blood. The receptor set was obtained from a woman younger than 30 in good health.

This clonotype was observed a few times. This chain's CDR3 is CASSYSGTAAGEQFF. In DNA, the CDR3 is TGTGCCAGCAGTTACTCCGGCACAGCAGCGGGTGAGCAGTTCTTC. This sequence joins TRBV6-5 and TRBJ2-1; tentative D call: TRBD2 (6 bases). The V end was cut by 0 bases, the J end by 9 bases, with 15 bases between. CDR3 size: 15 residues. Germline V lookup: CDR1 MNHEY, CDR2 SVGAGI.

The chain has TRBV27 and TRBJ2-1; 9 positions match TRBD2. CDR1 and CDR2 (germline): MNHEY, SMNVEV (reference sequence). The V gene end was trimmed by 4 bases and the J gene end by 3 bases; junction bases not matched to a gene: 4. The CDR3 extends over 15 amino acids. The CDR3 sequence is CASSSRTSDYNEQFF. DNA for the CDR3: TGTGCCAGCAGTTCCAGGACTAGCGACTACAATGAGCAGTTCTTC.

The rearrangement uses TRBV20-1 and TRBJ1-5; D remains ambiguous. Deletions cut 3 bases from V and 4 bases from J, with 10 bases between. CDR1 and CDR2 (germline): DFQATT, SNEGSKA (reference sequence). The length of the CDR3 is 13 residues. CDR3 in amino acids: CSASFSANQPQHF. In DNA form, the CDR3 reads TGCAGTGCTAGTTTTTCAGCGAATCAGCCCCAGCATTTT.

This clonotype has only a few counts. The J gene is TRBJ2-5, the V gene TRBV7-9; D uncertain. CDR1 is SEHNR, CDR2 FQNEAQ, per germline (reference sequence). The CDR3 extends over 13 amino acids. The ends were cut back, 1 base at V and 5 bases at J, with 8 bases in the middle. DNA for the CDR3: TGTGCCAGCAGCTTAGTTAGGGATGAGACCCAGTACTTC. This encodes CASSLVRDETQYF.

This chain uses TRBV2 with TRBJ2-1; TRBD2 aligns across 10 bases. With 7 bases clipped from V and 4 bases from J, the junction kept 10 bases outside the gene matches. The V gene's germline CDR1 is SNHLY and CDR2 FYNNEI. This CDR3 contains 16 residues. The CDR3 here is CASNPRTSGIYNEQFF. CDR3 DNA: TGTGCCAGCAATCCAAGGACTAGCGGAATTTACAATGAGCAGTTCTTC.

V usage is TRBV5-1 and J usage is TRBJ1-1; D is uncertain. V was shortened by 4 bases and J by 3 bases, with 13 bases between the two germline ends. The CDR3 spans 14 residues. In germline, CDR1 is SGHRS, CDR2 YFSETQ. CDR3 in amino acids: CASSPSTGYTEAFF. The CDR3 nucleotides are TGCGCCAGCAGCCCATCTACGGGGTACACTGAAGCTTTCTTT.

Here the CDR3 DNA reads TGCAGTGTAGAGGGACAGCCTAATGAAAAACTGTTTTTT. Protein product: CSVEGQPNEKLFF. The chain uses TRBV20-1 and TRBJ1-4; TRBD1 matches 7 bases. V lost 7 bases, J lost 3 bases, and 5 bases stayed unmatched. Per germline, CDR1 DFQATT and CDR2 SNEGSKA (reference sequence). The CDR3 loop spans 13 amino acids.

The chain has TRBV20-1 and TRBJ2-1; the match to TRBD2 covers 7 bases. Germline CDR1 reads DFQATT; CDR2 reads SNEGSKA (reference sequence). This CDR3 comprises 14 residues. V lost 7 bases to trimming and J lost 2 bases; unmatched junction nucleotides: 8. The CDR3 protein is CSVRGRGAYNEQFF. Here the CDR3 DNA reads TGCAGTGTTCGCGGACGGGGGGCCTACAATGAGCAGTTCTTC.

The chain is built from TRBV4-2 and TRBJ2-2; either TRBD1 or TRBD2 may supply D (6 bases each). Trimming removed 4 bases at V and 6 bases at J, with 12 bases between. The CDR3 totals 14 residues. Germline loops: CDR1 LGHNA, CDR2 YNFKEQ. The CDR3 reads CASSPEGGAGELFF. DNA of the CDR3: TGTGCCAGCAGCCCTGAGGGGGGAGCCGGGGAGCTGTTTTTT.

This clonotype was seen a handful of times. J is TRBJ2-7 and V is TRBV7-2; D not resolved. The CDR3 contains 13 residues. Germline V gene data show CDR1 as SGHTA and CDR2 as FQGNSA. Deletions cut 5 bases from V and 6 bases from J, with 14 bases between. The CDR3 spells CASSLWSTGEQYF. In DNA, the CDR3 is TGTGCCAGCAGCCTTTGGAGTACGGGCGAGCAGTACTTC.